The 27 T cell receptor beta chains given below trace back to one sample, sequenced in a study of cytomegalovirus exposure and HLA in healthy donors. Amplification used 60 Vbeta primers and 13 Jbeta primers. Assay used: immunoSEQ multiplex PCR; TCRdb lists only in-frame clones, some missing. The sample contains about 100,000 clones, 65% to 80% of which appear only once. Material: PBMCs. These receptors originate from a middle-aged woman in good health and CMV-seronegative.

The chain combines TRBV23-1 with TRBJ1-1; the D gene is possibly TRBD1 (6 bases). TRBV23-1 is an ORF; its function is uncertain. V was shortened by 0 bases and J by 3 bases, with 17 bases between the two germline ends. The CDR3 length is 17 residues. The DNA for the CDR3 is TGCGCCAGCAGTCAATCGGGGGGGGGCAGGGAGGACACTGAAGCTTTCTTT. Protein: CASSQSGGGREDTEAFF.

The chain is built from TRBV19 and TRBJ2-1; 10 nucleotides line up with TRBD2. V lost 2 bases to trimming and J lost 2 bases; unmatched junction nucleotides: 3. Germline values: CDR1 LNHDA, CDR2 SQIVND (reference sequence). This CDR3 spans 16 amino acids. The CDR3 loop is CASSIRLAGAYNEQFF. The CDR3 region has the DNA TGTGCCAGTAGTATACGGCTAGCGGGAGCCTACAATGAGCAGTTCTTC. The full variable domain, its missing parts supplied by reference TRBV19 and TRBJ2-1, is DGGITQSPKYLFRKEGQNVTLSCEQNLNHDAMYWYRQDPGQGLRLIYYSQIVNDFQKGDIAEGYSVSREKKESFPLTVTSAQKNPTAFYLCASSIRLAGAYNEQFFGPGTRLTVL.

V gene TRBV7-2 combines with J gene TRBJ1-6; 11 nucleotides line up with TRBD1. V lost 3 bases and J lost 17; bases outside the gene matches: 0. The germline V gene has CDR1 SGHTA and CDR2 FQGNSA. This CDR3 has 11 residues. The CDR3: CASSLGQGVHF. The DNA of the CDR3 is TGTGCCAGCAGCTTGGGACAGGGGGTCCACTTT.

The chain employs TRBV19 and TRBJ1-2; possibly TRBD1 for D (5 bases). Trimming cost V 5 bases and J 5 bases, with 15 bases left between them. The CDR3 has 14 amino acids. The germline V gene encodes CDR1 LNHDA and CDR2 SQIVND (reference sequence). The CDR3, as DNA: TGTGCCAGTAGTCTCCCGAGCAGGGCGTATGGCTACACCTTC. Amino acid sequence: CASSLPSRAYGYTF.

This clone appeared once. This sequence joins TRBV6-1 and TRBJ1-6, with TRBD1 identical over 7 bases. CDR3 length: 13 amino acids. Trimming at V came to 10 bases and at J to 7 bases, leaving 7 bases not matched to a gene. Germline CDR1 MNHNS, CDR2 SASEGT. The CDR3 DNA is TGTGCCACCTATGGACAGGCGAATTCACCCCTCCACTTT. Amino acids: CATYGQANSPLHF.

V usage is TRBV19 and J usage is TRBJ2-2; 14 bases agree with TRBD2. CDR3 size: 21 residues. CDR1 and CDR2 (germline): LNHDA, SQIVND (reference sequence). The ends lost 2 bases at V and 3 bases at J; junction bases unmatched: 14. The CDR3, as DNA: TGTGCCAGTAGTATACCTTTGGGAAGACTAGCGGGGGGGCAGGACACCGGGGAGCTGTTTTTT. It specifies CASSIPLGRLAGGQDTGELFF.

This sequence joins TRBV7-2 and TRBJ1-2; TRBD1 matches 7 bases. Trimming took 6 bases from V and 0 from J; bases not matched to a gene: 10. The CDR3 runs 16 residues. Germline-derived CDR1 and CDR2 are SGHTA and FQGNSA. CDR3 nucleotides: TGTGCCAGCAGTGACCCTACCGGGACAGCTAACTATGGCTACACCTTC. Translating gives CASSDPTGTANYGYTF.

Written as DNA, the CDR3 is TGTGCCAGCAGTTTAACCCCCTTGAGACTGTACTCCCAGCATGGCTACACCTTC. The encoded protein is CASSLTPLRLYSQHGYTF. This sequence joins TRBV27 and TRBJ1-2; D unresolved. Trimming stripped 2 bases from V and 6 bases from J, with 25 bases between. Germline values: CDR1 MNHEY, CDR2 SMNVEV (reference sequence). CDR3 size: 18 residues.

The V gene is TRBV19, the J gene TRBJ1-1, with a weak D call TRBD1 (6 bases). Germline CDR1 LNHDA, CDR2 SQIVND (reference sequence). The V end lost 4 bases, the J end lost 4 bases, and 13 bases lay between the germline ends. The CDR3 runs 14 residues. The DNA for the CDR3 is TGTGCCAGTAGTAGGGGGACATTGGGCACTGAAGCTTTCTTT. It is translated as CASSRGTLGTEAFF.

The rearrangement uses TRBV5-1 and TRBJ1-2; D perhaps matches TRBD1 (6 bases). Germline CDR1 SGHRS, CDR2 YFSETQ. Deletions cut 1 base from V and 2 bases from J, with 21 bases between. The CDR3 consists of 18 residues. The CDR3 reads CASSLRANYYDRNYGYTF. The CDR3 region has the DNA TGCGCCAGCAGCTTGAGAGCTAATTATTATGACAGGAACTATGGCTACACCTTC.

This chain links TRBV19 with TRBJ2-5, with TRBD2 identical over 12 bases. This CDR3 has 15 residues. With V trimmed by 7 bases and J by 4 bases, 7 bases remained unmatched. Per the germline V gene, CDR1 is LNHDA and CDR2 is SQIVND (reference sequence). CDR3 in DNA: TGTGCCAGTAATCCTAGCGGGGGGGCCTTAGAGACCCAGTACTTC. Amino acid sequence: CASNPSGGALETQYF.

The chain employs TRBV9 and TRBJ2-1, with 9 bases lining up with TRBD2. CDR1 is SGDLS and CDR2 is YYNGEE in the germline V gene. The CDR3 covers 13 residues. J was trimmed by 7 bases and V by 7 bases; bases with no gene match: 6. CDR3 loop: CASGPGLANEQFF. The CDR3 coding sequence is TGTGCCAGCGGACCGGGACTAGCTAATGAGCAGTTCTTC.

The chain couples TRBV5-4 to TRBJ1-1; D remains ambiguous. Trimming took 0 bases from V and 0 from J, leaving 6 bases between them. This CDR3 region has 14 residues. Germline CDR1 and CDR2: SGHNT and YYREEE (reference sequence). The CDR3 protein is CASSLATVNTEAFF. In nucleotides, the CDR3 is TGTGCCAGCAGCTTGGCCACGGTGAACACTGAAGCTTTCTTT.

The table lists this clone with a few counts. V is TRBV19 and J is TRBJ2-6; tentative D call: TRBD1 (5 bases). Per germline, CDR1 LNHDA and CDR2 SQIVND (reference sequence). The CDR3 extends over 18 amino acids. The ends were cut back, 3 bases at V and 0 bases at J, with 15 bases in the middle. CDR3 DNA: TGTGCCAGTAGTATGAATAGGGGCCCGATCTCTGGGGCCAACGTCCTGACTTTC. Protein product: CASSMNRGPISGANVLTF.

The J gene is TRBJ2-7, the V gene TRBV19; 7 nucleotides match TRBD1. There are 15 residues in the CDR3. Germline V gene data show CDR1 as LNHDA and CDR2 as SQIVND (reference sequence). Trimming cost V 6 bases and J 5 bases; bases outside gene matches: 13. CDR3 in amino acids: CASRSSTGYSDEQYF. The CDR3 DNA reads TGTGCCAGTAGATCGTCGACAGGGTATTCCGACGAGCAGTACTTC.

The chain links TRBV7-2 to TRBJ2-1; 7 bases line up with TRBD1. This CDR3 region has 18 residues. Germline V gene sequence: CDR1 SGHTA, CDR2 FQGNSA. Germline trimming cut 1 base from V and 6 bases from J; bases unmatched to any gene: 15. CDR3: CASSLGRTGLYTRNEQFF. CDR3 nucleotide sequence: TGTGCCAGCAGCTTAGGACGGACAGGTCTTTATACGCGCAATGAGCAGTTCTTC.

This clone was recorded once. The V and J genes are TRBV7-9 and TRBJ2-7, with a tentative D call TRBD2 (5 bases). The CDR3 is 15 amino acids. With 2 bases removed from V and 0 bases from J, the gap between germline ends came to 11 bases. Germline V gene lookup returns CDR1 SEHNR and CDR2 FQNEAQ (reference sequence). CDR3: CASSLTGTSSYEQYF. CDR3 nucleotides: TGTGCCAGCAGCTTAACGGGAACGAGCTCCTACGAGCAGTACTTC.

The chain links TRBV19 to TRBJ2-7; TRBD1 matches at 10 bases. The CDR3 has 14 amino acids. The J segment lost 5 bases and the V segment lost 6 bases, leaving 7 bases of the junction unmatched. Germline-derived CDR1 and CDR2 are LNHDA and SQIVND (reference sequence). This CDR3 reads CASRPDRGRNEQYF. The CDR3 nucleotides read TGTGCCAGTAGACCAGACAGGGGGCGGAACGAGCAGTACTTC.

The chain links TRBV10-3 to TRBJ1-5; D is perhaps TRBD1 (5 bases). V was pared by 3 bases and J by 5 bases, with 11 bases between. The CDR3 is made up of 14 amino acids. CDR1 ENHRY and CDR2 SYGVKD come from the germline V gene. The CDR3 region has the DNA TGTGCCATCAGTGAACGGGGGGGGGATCAGCCCCAGCATTTT. This translates into CAISERGGDQPQHF.

The rearrangement uses TRBV28 and TRBJ2-5; D not resolved. Trimming took off 5 bases at V and 5 bases at J, with 12 bases between the two ends. The germline CDR1 and CDR2 sequences are MDHEN and SYDVKM. The length of the CDR3 is 13 residues. DNA of the CDR3: TGTGCCAGCAGTATAAACCCTGGCGAGACCCAGTACTTC. It is translated as CASSINPGETQYF.

CDR3 sequence: CASSLAWAGAMNTEAFF. The CDR3, as DNA: TGTGCCAGCAGCTTAGCGTGGGCGGGGGCGATGAACACTGAAGCTTTCTTT. V gene TRBV7-9 combines with J gene TRBJ1-1; D is possibly TRBD1 (6 bases). The CDR3 has 17 residues. Germline V CDR1 and CDR2: SEHNR, FQNEAQ (reference sequence). The V end was cut by 0 bases, the J end by 0 bases, with 14 bases between.

Of note for this clone: At the DNA level, this CDR3 is encoded by other sequences in the same sample as well. This rearrangement joins TRBV7-3 to TRBJ2-3, with TRBD2 matching over 7 bases. The trim removed 4 bases at V and 0 bases at J, leaving 4 bases unmatched. This CDR3 is 15 amino acids long. The germline V gene encodes CDR1 SGHTA and CDR2 FQGTGA. CDR3 coding DNA: TGTGCCAGCAGCTCCCTAGCGGTCAGCACAGATACGCAGTATTTT. It translates to CASSSLAVSTDTQYF. Full variable domain (missing parts from reference TRBV7-3 and TRBJ2-3): GAGVSQTPSNKVTEKGKYVELRCDPISGHTALYWYRQSLGQGPEFLIYFQGTGAADDSGLPNDRFFAVRPEGSVSTLKIQRTERGDSAVYLCASSSLAVSTDTQYFGPGTRLTVL.

The gene calls are TRBV15 and TRBJ1-1; D ambiguous. The CDR3 extends over 16 amino acids. The germline V gene has CDR1 LNHNV and CDR2 YYDKDF (reference sequence). V was cut by 0 bases and J by 1 base, with 12 bases left in between. CDR3 DNA: TGTGCCACCAGCAGAGAATTGTCTACGAGGAACACTGAAGCTTTCTTT. This gives the protein CATSRELSTRNTEAFF.

The chain combines TRBV4-2 with TRBJ2-3; 8 bases match TRBD2. The germline CDR1 and CDR2 sequences are LGHNA and YNFKEQ. CDR3 length: 14 amino acids. V shed 5 bases and J 1 base; nucleotides not matched to a gene: 2. The CDR3 loop reads CASSGSGGTDTQYF. The CDR3 DNA sequence: TGTGCCAGCAGCGGTAGCGGGGGCACAGATACGCAGTATTTT.

This chain joins TRBV9 and TRBJ1-3; D not certain. With 3 bases removed from V and 5 bases from J, the gap between germline ends came to 12 bases. The CDR3 is made up of 14 amino acids. CDR1 is SGDLS, CDR2 YYNGEE, per germline. The CDR3 nucleotides read TGTGCCAGCAGCGCCGGGGAGGCGCGAAACACCATATATTTT. Translation gives CASSAGEARNTIYF.

This clone has a handful of counts. The chain couples TRBV30 to TRBJ1-6; the D gene is possibly TRBD1 (6 bases). CDR3 length: 14 residues. Germline V gene data show CDR1 as GTSNPN and CDR2 as SVGIG (reference sequence). Trimming stripped 2 bases from V and 5 bases from J, with 10 bases between. The CDR3 protein is CAWSYDRHNSPLHF. Here the CDR3 DNA reads TGTGCCTGGAGTTATGACAGGCATAATTCACCCCTCCACTTT.

The chain joins TRBV11-2 to TRBJ2-5, with TRBD1 matching over 9 bases. TRBJ2-7 matches the DNA end more closely, so the J call is doubtful. CDR1 is SGHAT, CDR2 FQNNGV, per germline. The CDR3 has 15 residues. The CDR3, as DNA: TGTGCCAGCAGCTTAGTTTTGGGACAGGGTACCGAGCAGTACTTC. This sequence encodes CASSLVLGQGTEQYF.